This T cell receptor beta chain was captured by sequencing in a study of patients and donors after allogeneic stem cell transplantation. Using its own MiXCR run on the RT-PCR reads, TCRdb lists one record per CDR3 protein. Of 150,000 to 200,000 distinct CDR3 sequences in the sample, 24% are singletons; the top ten hold 26%. Sequenced material: blood, either unsorted or a sorted T cell fraction (not recorded which). The source of this sequence is a human donor who was either an allogeneic HSCT recipient or a stem cell or donor lymphocyte infusion donor (not recorded which). It is not recorded whose cells these are; they may come from a transplant donor.

The CDR3 protein is CASSRIVYEQYF. The CDR3 DNA follows: TGTGCCAGCAGCCGGATAGTCTACGAGCAGTACTTC. The chain links TRBV7-9 to TRBJ2-7; no firm D call. The CDR3 consists of 12 residues. The germline gives CDR1 SEHNR, CDR2 FQNEAQ (reference sequence). V was clipped by 5 bases and J by 3 bases, with 8 bases between them.